What follows is one T cell receptor (beta chain) and its context. The sample comes from a study of cytomegalovirus exposure and HLA in healthy donors. Only in-frame clones appear in the TCRdb table, and some are missing; sequencing was by immunoSEQ multiplex PCR. The data contain 100,000 to 150,000 clones, roughly 89% of them seen just once; the ten biggest clones take up 1.1%. Looked up from germline, CDR1 is SEHNR and CDR2 is FQNEAQ (reference sequence). The CDR3 totals 15 residues. J lost 2 bases, V lost 7 bases, and 7 bases had no gene match. Sequenced: PBMCs. The rearrangement links TRBV7-9 to TRBJ2-3, with 9 bases that match TRBD2. The source is a woman between 18 and 29 years old in good health and CMV-seronegative. The CDR3 loop is CASIYRTSDTDTQYF. CDR3 bases: TGTGCCAGCATCTACCGGACTAGCGACACAGATACGCAGTATTTT.